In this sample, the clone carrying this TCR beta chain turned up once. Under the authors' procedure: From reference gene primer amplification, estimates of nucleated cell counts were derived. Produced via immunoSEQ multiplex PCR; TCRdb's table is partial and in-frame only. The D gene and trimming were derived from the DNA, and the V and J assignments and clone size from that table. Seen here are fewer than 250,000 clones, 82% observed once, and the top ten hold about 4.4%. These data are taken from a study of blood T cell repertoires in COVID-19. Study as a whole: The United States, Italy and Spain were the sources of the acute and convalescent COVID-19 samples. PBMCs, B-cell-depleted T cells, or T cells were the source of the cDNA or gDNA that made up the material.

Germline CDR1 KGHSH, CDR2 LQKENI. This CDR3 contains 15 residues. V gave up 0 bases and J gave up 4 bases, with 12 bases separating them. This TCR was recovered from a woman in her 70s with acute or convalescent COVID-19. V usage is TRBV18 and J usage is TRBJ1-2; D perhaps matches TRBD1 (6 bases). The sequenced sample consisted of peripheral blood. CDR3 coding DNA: TGTGCCAGCTCACCACCAAGCAGGGGCTTCTATGGCTACACCTTC. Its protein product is CASSPPSRGFYGYTF. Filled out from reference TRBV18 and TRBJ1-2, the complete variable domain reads NAGVMQNPRHLVRRRGQEARLRCSPMKGHSHVYWYRQLPEEGLKFMVYLQKENIIDESGMPKERFSAEFPKEGPSILRIQQVVRGDSAAYFCASSPPSRGFYGYTFGSGTRLTVV.